This T cell receptor beta chain was recovered during a study of shared T cell receptors in the human thymus. Data came from immunoSEQ multiplex PCR; TCRdb stores just in-frame clones and leaves some out. The sample has hundreds of thousands of clones, 85% to 95% seen once. This CDR3 is 13 amino acids long. The TCR sequence derives from a human donor. Sequencing used thymocytes. The chain has TRBV12-1 and TRBJ2-1. TRBV12-1 is flagged as a pseudogene. The CDR3 DNA sequence: TGTGCCAGCAGCAGGGGACGCGACAATGAGCAGTTCTTC. Translated: CASSRGRDNEQFF.